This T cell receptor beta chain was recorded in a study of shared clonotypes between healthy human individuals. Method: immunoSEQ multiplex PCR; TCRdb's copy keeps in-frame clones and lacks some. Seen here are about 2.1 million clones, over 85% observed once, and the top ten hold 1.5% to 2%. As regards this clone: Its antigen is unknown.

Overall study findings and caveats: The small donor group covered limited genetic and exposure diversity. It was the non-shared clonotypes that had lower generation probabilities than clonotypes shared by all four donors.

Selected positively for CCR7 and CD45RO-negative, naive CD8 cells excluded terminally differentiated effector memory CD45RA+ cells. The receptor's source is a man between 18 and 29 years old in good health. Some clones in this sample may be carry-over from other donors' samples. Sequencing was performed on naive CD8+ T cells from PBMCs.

CDR3 amino acids: CASSPPAGDTQYF. The DNA for the CDR3 is TGTGCCAGCAGCCCCCCCGCGGGGGATACGCAGTATTTT. J is TRBJ2-3 and V is TRBV13, with D tentatively TRBD2 (6 bases). The CDR3 contains 13 residues. Trimming removed 5 bases at V and 6 bases at J, with 12 bases between. CDR1 and CDR2 from the germline V gene are PRHDT and FYEKMQ (reference sequence).